The rows below give T cell receptor beta chains drawn from one sample of a study of blood T cell repertoires in COVID-19. Some clones are missing from TCRdb's copy, which holds only in-frame ones; the method was immunoSEQ multiplex PCR. The sample yields 90,000 to 120,000 clones, 70% to 85% seen once. The sample taken for sequencing was peripheral blood. These receptors were collected from a woman older than 75 with active or convalescent COVID-19. CDR3s include the opening cysteine and the closing phenylalanine or tryptophan. Each record gives: D gene, J gene, clone size, V gene, CDR3 protein, CDR3 DNA. The D gene is left open where the match is weak. Rows may omit the clone size; those that give it use once, few, many or a size class.

d_gene: NA; j_gene: TRBJ1-2; abundance: NA; v_gene: TRBV30; CDR3aa: CAWSLEGRGGDYGYTF; CDR3nt: TGTGCCTGGAGTTTGGAGGGCAGGGGAGGGGACTATGGCTACACCTTC
d_gene: TRBD1; j_gene: TRBJ1-3; abundance: NA; v_gene: TRBV28; CDR3aa: CASSSRQGKGSGNTIYF; CDR3nt: TGTGCCAGCAGTTCCAGACAGGGAAAGGGGTCTGGAAACACCATATATTTT
d_gene: NA; j_gene: TRBJ2-7; abundance: NA; v_gene: TRBV19; CDR3aa: CASSEASSYEQYF; CDR3nt: TGTGCCAGCTCGGAGGCGAGCTCCTACGAGCAGTACTTC
d_gene: NA; j_gene: TRBJ1-1; abundance: NA; v_gene: TRBV7-2; CDR3aa: CASSFDNYLNRGAFF; CDR3nt: TGTGCCAGCAGCTTTGATAACTACTTAAATCGCGGGGCTTTCTTT
d_gene: NA; j_gene: TRBJ1-5; abundance: NA; v_gene: TRBV5-1; CDR3aa: CASSLAGGARQPQHF; CDR3nt: TGCGCCAGCAGCTTGGCCGGGGGGGCCAGGCAGCCCCAGCATTTT
d_gene: TRBD1; j_gene: TRBJ2-5; abundance: NA; v_gene: TRBV5-1; CDR3aa: CASSSLPDRGRETQYF; CDR3nt: TGCGCCAGCAGCTCTCTGCCAGACAGGGGGAGAGAGACCCAGTACTTC
d_gene: NA; j_gene: TRBJ2-7; abundance: NA; v_gene: TRBV19; CDR3aa: CASSPDSYEQYF; CDR3nt: TGTGCCAGTAGTCCAGACTCCTACGAGCAGTACTTC
d_gene: NA; j_gene: TRBJ1-6; abundance: NA; v_gene: TRBV6-6; CDR3aa: CASSTGLDNSPLHF; CDR3nt: TGTGCCAGCAGTACGGGACTGGATAATTCACCCCTCCACTTT
d_gene: NA; j_gene: TRBJ1-3; abundance: NA; v_gene: TRBV5-1; CDR3aa: CASSLGTAENTIYF; CDR3nt: TGCGCCAGCAGCTTGGGGACAGCAGAAAACACCATATATTTT
d_gene: TRBD1; j_gene: TRBJ2-1; abundance: once; v_gene: TRBV6-5; CDR3aa: CASSYSRGPGEQFF; CDR3nt: TGTGCCAGCAGTTACTCGAGGGGGCCAGGTGAGCAGTTCTTC
d_gene: TRBD1; j_gene: TRBJ1-6; abundance: NA; v_gene: TRBV28; CDR3aa: CASIPGQANSPLHF; CDR3nt: TGTGCCAGCATCCCCGGACAGGCGAATTCACCCCTCCACTTT
d_gene: TRBD2; j_gene: TRBJ2-1; abundance: NA; v_gene: TRBV10-3; CDR3aa: CAISEGTSGSGVF; CDR3nt: TGTGCCATCAGTGAGGGGACTAGCGGGAGCGGGGTCTTC
d_gene: NA; j_gene: TRBJ2-3; abundance: NA; v_gene: TRBV28; CDR3aa: CASSPRGFRWDTQYF; CDR3nt: TGTGCCAGCAGCCCCCGAGGTTTTCGATGGGATACGCAGTATTTT
d_gene: TRBD1; j_gene: TRBJ2-6; abundance: NA; v_gene: TRBV28; CDR3aa: CASSTGGAGANVLTF; CDR3nt: TGTGCCAGCAGTACAGGGGGAGCCGGGGCCAACGTCCTGACTTTC
d_gene: TRBD1; j_gene: TRBJ1-1; abundance: few; v_gene: TRBV28; CDR3aa: CASSSLGQVRMNTEAFF; CDR3nt: TGTGCCAGCAGTTCGCTGGGACAGGTGAGAATGAACACTGAAGCTTTCTTT
d_gene: NA; j_gene: TRBJ1-2; abundance: NA; v_gene: TRBV5-6; CDR3aa: CASSLDGYNYGYTF; CDR3nt: TGTGCCAGCAGCTTGGACGGGTACAACTATGGCTACACCTTC
d_gene: NA; j_gene: TRBJ2-4; abundance: NA; v_gene: TRBV5-1; CDR3aa: CASSLDRDRNIQYF; CDR3nt: TGCGCCAGCAGCTTGGACAGGGATAGAAACATTCAGTACTTC
d_gene: NA; j_gene: TRBJ1-1; abundance: NA; v_gene: TRBV15; CDR3aa: CATSREIGVNTEAFF; CDR3nt: TGTGCCACCAGCAGAGAGATAGGGGTGAACACTGAAGCTTTCTTT
d_gene: NA; j_gene: TRBJ1-1; abundance: once; v_gene: TRBV6-1; CDR3aa: CASSEGSPVEAFF; CDR3nt: TGTGCCAGCAGTGAAGGTAGTCCGGTTGAAGCTTTCTTT
d_gene: NA; j_gene: TRBJ1-3; abundance: once; v_gene: TRBV4-1; CDR3aa: CASSPGADSGNTIYF; CDR3nt: TGCGCCAGCAGCCCGGGTGCGGACTCTGGAAACACCATATATTTT
d_gene: TRBD1; j_gene: TRBJ1-1; abundance: NA; v_gene: TRBV28; CDR3aa: CASRTGQLNTEAFF; CDR3nt: TGTGCCAGCAGGACGGGACAGCTGAACACTGAAGCTTTCTTT
d_gene: TRBD1; j_gene: TRBJ2-7; abundance: NA; v_gene: TRBV15; CDR3aa: CATRTGGNEQYF; CDR3nt: TGTGCCACCAGGACAGGGGGCAACGAGCAGTACTTC
d_gene: TRBD2; j_gene: TRBJ2-3; abundance: NA; v_gene: TRBV5-6; CDR3aa: CASSSGLAEYTDTQYF; CDR3nt: TGTGCCAGCAGCTCGGGACTAGCTGAATACACAGATACGCAGTATTTT
d_gene: TRBD2; j_gene: TRBJ2-5; abundance: NA; v_gene: TRBV2; CDR3aa: CASRRGTSANQETQYF; CDR3nt: TGTGCCAGCAGGAGGGGGACTAGCGCAAATCAAGAGACCCAGTACTTC
d_gene: NA; j_gene: TRBJ2-1; abundance: NA; v_gene: TRBV6-5; CDR3aa: CASSLSRGSYNEQFF; CDR3nt: TGTGCCAGCAGTTTAAGCAGGGGCTCCTACAATGAGCAGTTCTTC
d_gene: NA; j_gene: TRBJ1-1; abundance: few; v_gene: TRBV28; CDR3aa: CASSSGFIGNTEAFF; CDR3nt: TGTGCCAGCAGCTCAGGGTTCATTGGTAACACTGAAGCTTTCTTT
d_gene: NA; j_gene: TRBJ1-2; abundance: NA; v_gene: TRBV9; CDR3aa: CASSPRTFNYGYTF; CDR3nt: TGTGCCAGCAGCCCCCGGACTTTTAACTATGGCTACACCTTC
d_gene: TRBD1; j_gene: TRBJ1-5; abundance: few; v_gene: TRBV28; CDR3aa: CASSFPYRGTSNQPQHF; CDR3nt: TGTGCCAGCAGTTTCCCGTACAGGGGGACTAGCAATCAGCCCCAGCATTTT
d_gene: NA; j_gene: TRBJ1-6; abundance: NA; v_gene: TRBV4-1; CDR3aa: CASSQRFVDNSPLHF; CDR3nt: TGCGCCAGCAGCCAGAGGTTTGTTGATAATTCACCCCTCCACTTT
d_gene: NA; j_gene: TRBJ1-5; abundance: NA; v_gene: TRBV20-1; CDR3aa: CSASGLSNQPQHF; CDR3nt: TGCAGTGCTAGTGGGCTTTCTAATCAGCCCCAGCATTTT
d_gene: NA; j_gene: TRBJ1-5; abundance: NA; v_gene: TRBV19; CDR3aa: CASSRDTKQPQHF; CDR3nt: TGTGCCAGTAGCCGGGACACAAAGCAGCCCCAGCATTTT
d_gene: TRBD1; j_gene: TRBJ2-1; abundance: NA; v_gene: TRBV24-1; CDR3aa: CATAQPDREQFF; CDR3nt: TGTGCCACCGCTCAACCGGACAGGGAGCAGTTCTTC
d_gene: NA; j_gene: TRBJ2-5; abundance: NA; v_gene: TRBV11-2; CDR3aa: CASSLGTASQETQYF; CDR3nt: TGTGCCAGCAGCTTAGGGACAGCAAGCCAAGAGACCCAGTACTTC
d_gene: TRBD1; j_gene: TRBJ1-2; abundance: few; v_gene: TRBV5-1; CDR3aa: CASSVGQGPYGYTF; CDR3nt: TGCGCCAGCAGCGTGGGACAGGGGCCCTATGGCTACACCTTC
d_gene: TRBD1; j_gene: TRBJ1-6; abundance: NA; v_gene: TRBV4-2; CDR3aa: CASSPRDRGPWENSPLHF; CDR3nt: TGTGCCAGCAGCCCGCGTGACAGGGGGCCATGGGAAAATTCACCCCTCCACTTT
d_gene: NA; j_gene: TRBJ1-1; abundance: NA; v_gene: TRBV27; CDR3aa: CASSFFPRGMNTEAFF; CDR3nt: TGTGCCAGCAGTTTCTTTCCCAGGGGCATGAACACTGAAGCTTTCTTT
d_gene: NA; j_gene: TRBJ1-6; abundance: NA; v_gene: TRBV19; CDR3aa: CASSTGTPKSSYNSPLHF; CDR3nt: TGTGCCAGTAGTACCGGGACACCCAAGAGCTCCTATAATTCACCCCTCCACTTT
d_gene: TRBD1; j_gene: TRBJ1-2; abundance: NA; v_gene: TRBV30; CDR3aa: CALDLQGAGGYTF; CDR3nt: TGTGCCTTAGATCTACAGGGGGCTGGTGGCTACACCTTC
d_gene: NA; j_gene: TRBJ2-7; abundance: NA; v_gene: TRBV15; CDR3aa: CATSRDSTGAYEQYF; CDR3nt: TGTGCCACCAGCAGAGATTCGACAGGAGCCTACGAGCAGTACTTC
d_gene: TRBD1; j_gene: TRBJ1-1; abundance: NA; v_gene: TRBV5-6; CDR3aa: CASSLGQGGAFF; CDR3nt: TGTGCCAGCAGCTTGGGGCAGGGGGGAGCTTTCTTT